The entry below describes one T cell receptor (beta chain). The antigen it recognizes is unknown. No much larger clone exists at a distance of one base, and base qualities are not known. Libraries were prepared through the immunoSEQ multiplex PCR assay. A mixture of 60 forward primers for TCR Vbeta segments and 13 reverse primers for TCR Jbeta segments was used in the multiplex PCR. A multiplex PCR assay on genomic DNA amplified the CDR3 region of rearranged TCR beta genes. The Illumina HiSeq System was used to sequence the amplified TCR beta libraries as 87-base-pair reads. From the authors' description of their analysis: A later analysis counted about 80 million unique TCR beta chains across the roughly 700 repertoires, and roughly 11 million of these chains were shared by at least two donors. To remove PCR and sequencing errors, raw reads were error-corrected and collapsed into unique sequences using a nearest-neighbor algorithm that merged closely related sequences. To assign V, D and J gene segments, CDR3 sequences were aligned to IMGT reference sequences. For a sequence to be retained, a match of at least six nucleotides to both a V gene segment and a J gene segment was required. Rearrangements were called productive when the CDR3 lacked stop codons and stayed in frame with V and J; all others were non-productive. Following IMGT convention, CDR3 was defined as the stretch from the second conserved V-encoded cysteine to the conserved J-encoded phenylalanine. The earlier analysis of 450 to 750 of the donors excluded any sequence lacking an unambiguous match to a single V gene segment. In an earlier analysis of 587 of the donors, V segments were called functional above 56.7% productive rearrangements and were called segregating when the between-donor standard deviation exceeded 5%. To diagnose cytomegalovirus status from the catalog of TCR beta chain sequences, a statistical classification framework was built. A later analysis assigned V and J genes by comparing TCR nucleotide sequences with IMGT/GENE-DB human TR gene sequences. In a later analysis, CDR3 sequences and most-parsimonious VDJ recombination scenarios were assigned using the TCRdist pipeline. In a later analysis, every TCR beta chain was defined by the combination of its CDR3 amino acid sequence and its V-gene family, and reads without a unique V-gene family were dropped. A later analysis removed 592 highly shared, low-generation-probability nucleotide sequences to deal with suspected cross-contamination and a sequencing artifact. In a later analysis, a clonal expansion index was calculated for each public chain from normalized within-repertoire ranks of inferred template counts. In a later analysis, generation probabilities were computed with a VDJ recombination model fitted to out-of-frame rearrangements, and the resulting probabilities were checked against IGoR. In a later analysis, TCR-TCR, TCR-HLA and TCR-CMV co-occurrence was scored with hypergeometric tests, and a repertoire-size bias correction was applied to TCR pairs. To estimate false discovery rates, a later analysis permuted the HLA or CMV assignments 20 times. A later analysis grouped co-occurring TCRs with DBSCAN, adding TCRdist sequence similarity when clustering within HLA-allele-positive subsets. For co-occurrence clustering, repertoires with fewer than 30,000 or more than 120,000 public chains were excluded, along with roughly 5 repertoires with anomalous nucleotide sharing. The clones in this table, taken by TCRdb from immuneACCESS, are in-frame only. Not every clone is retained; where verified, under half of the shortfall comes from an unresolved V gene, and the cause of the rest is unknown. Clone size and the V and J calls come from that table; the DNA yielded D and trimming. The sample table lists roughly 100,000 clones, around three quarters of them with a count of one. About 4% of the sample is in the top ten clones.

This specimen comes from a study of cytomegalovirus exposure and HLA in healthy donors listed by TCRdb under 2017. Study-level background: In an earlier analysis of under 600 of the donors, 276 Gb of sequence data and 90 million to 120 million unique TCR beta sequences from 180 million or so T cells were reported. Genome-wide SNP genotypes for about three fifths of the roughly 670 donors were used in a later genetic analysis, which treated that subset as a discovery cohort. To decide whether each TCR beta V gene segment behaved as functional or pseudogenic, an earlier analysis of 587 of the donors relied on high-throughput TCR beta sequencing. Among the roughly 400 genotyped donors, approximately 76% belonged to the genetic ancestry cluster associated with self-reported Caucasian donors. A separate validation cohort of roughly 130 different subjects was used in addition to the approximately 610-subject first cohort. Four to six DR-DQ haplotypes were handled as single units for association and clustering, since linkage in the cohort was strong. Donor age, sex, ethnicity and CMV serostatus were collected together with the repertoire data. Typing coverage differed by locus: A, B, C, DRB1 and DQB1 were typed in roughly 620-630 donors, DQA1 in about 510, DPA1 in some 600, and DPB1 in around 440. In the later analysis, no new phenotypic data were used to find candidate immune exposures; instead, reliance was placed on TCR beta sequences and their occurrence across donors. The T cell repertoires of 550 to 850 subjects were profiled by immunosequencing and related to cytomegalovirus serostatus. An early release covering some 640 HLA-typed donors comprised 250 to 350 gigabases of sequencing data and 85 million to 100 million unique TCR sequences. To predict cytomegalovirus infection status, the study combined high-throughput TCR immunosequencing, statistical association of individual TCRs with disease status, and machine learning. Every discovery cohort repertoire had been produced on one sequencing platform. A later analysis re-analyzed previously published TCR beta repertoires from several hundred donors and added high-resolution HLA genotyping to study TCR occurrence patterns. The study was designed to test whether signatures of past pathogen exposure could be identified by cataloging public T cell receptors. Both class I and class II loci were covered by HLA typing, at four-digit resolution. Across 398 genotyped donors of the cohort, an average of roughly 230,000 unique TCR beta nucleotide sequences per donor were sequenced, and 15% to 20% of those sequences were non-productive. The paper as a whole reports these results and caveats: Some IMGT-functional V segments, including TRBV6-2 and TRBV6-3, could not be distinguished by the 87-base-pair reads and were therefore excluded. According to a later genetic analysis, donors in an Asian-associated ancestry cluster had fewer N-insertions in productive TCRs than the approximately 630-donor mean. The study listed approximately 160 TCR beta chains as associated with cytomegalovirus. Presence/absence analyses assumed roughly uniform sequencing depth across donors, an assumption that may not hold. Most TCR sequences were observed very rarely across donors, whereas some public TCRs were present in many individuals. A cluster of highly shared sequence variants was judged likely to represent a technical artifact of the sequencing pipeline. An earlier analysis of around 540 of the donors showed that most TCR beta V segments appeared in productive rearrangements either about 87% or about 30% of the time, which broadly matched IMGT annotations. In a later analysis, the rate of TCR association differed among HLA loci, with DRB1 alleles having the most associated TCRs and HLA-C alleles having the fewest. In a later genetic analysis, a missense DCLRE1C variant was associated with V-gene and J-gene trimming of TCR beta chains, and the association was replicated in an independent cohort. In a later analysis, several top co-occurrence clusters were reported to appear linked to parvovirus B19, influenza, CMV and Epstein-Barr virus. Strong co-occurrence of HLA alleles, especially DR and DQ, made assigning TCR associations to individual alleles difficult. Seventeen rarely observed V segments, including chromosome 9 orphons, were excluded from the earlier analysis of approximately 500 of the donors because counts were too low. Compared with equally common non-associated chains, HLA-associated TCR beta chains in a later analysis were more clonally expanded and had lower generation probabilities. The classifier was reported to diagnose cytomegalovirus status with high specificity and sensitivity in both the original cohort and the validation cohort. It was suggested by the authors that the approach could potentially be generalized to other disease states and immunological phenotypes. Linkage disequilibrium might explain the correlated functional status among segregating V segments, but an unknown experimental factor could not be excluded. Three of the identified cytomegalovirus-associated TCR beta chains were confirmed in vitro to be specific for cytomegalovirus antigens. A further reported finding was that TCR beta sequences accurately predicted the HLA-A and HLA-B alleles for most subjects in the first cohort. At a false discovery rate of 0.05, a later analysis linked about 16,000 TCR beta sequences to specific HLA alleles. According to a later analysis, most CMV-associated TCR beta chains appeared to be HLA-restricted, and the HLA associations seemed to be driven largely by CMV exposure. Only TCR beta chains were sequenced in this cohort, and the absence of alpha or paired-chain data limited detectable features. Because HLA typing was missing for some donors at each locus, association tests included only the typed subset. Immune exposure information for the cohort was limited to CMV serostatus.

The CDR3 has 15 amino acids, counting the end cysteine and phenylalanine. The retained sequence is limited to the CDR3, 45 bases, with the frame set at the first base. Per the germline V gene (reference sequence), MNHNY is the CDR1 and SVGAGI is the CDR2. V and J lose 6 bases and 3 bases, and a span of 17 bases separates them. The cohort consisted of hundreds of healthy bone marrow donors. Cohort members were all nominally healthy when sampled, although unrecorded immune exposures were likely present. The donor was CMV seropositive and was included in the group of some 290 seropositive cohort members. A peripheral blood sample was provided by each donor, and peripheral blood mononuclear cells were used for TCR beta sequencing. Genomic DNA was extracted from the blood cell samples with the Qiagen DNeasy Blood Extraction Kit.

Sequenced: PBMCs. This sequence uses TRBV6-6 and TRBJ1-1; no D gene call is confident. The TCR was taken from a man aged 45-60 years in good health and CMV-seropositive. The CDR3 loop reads CASRLRHSRDTEAFF. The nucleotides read TGTGCCAGCAGACTCCGCCACTCGAGGGACACTGAAGCTTTCTTT.